Presented here are 7 T cell receptor beta chains from one specimen sequenced in a study of CD8 T cells in Susac syndrome. The RNA input was about 0.5 to 1 ug, and it was reverse transcribed with random hexamers. TCRdb redid the calling of the immunoSEQ multiplex PCR reads with MiXCR, one entry per CDR3 protein. The top ten clones hold approximately 0.12% of a sample with some 100,000 distinct CDR3 sequences, under 95% of them seen once. Sequencing was done on a sample of CD8+ T cells from PBMCs. These receptors all stem from a human donor in good health.

The V call is TRBV6-1, the J call TRBJ1-1; D not resolved. From germline, CDR1 is MNHNS and CDR2 SASEGT. V was clipped by 7 bases and J by 0 bases, with 9 bases between them. The CDR3 extends over 13 amino acids. The DNA of the CDR3 is TGTGCCAGCAACTACGGGATGAACACTGAAGCTTTCTTT. It yields the protein CASNYGMNTEAFF.

This clonotype was observed a single time. The chain combines TRBV21-1 with TRBJ2-3; the table's D gene call, TRBD2, was not cross checked with the DNA. TRBV21-1 is listed as a pseudogene. The CDR3 contains 16 residues. The CDR3 DNA sequence: TGTGCCAGCAGCGGAGAGACTAGCGGGAAGGCAGATACGCAGTATTTT. This sequence encodes CASSGETSGKADTQYF.

The genes are TRBV7-2 and TRBJ2-7; D call uncertain. This CDR3 spans 12 amino acids. With 8 bases removed from V and 0 bases from J, the gap between germline ends came to 8 bases. Germline CDR1 is SGHTA and CDR2 is FQGNSA. CDR3 residues: CASSVYSYEQYF. In DNA form, the CDR3 reads TGTGCCAGCTCGGTATACTCCTACGAGCAGTACTTC.

The V call is TRBV4-3, the J call TRBJ1-2; unclear D gene. Germline V CDR1 and CDR2: LGHNA, YSLEER. There are 16 residues in the CDR3. The V and J ends lost 0 bases and 4 bases respectively, with 15 bases between them. The CDR3 DNA is TGCGCCAGCAGCCAAGATAGCGCCAGCGTAAGCTATGGCTACACCTTC. Its translation: CASSQDSASVSYGYTF.

The chain joins TRBV20-1 to TRBJ2-1; D may be TRBD2 (7 bases). Germline CDR1 reads DFQATT; CDR2 reads SNEGSKA (reference sequence). V gave up 4 bases and J gave up 2 bases, with 21 bases separating them. The CDR3 is made up of 17 amino acids. CDR3 sequence (DNA): TGCAGTGCTACCGCGGCGCTCGCGGGGGCCACCTACAATGAGCAGTTCTTC. Translating it yields CSATAALAGATYNEQFF.

This clonotype showed up just once. This chain uses TRBV4-2 with TRBJ2-7; D ambiguous. Trimming took 0 bases from V and 3 from J, leaving 18 bases between them. This CDR3 is built from 17 residues. In germline, CDR1 is LGHNA, CDR2 YNFKEQ. The CDR3 DNA reads TGTGCCAGCAGCCAAGAGGCCCCTCGGAGTTTATTCTACGAGCAGTACTTC. Translating gives CASSQEAPRSLFYEQYF.

The chain carries TRBV20-1 and TRBJ2-5; the D gene is possibly TRBD2 (6 bases). V was trimmed by 0 bases and J by 3 bases, leaving 14 bases between them. Germline V CDR1 and CDR2: DFQATT, SNEGSKA (reference sequence). The CDR3 runs 15 residues. DNA for the CDR3: TGCAGTGCTAGAGATCTAGGGACTGGCAAAGAGACCCAGTACTTC. Its protein product is CSARDLGTGKETQYF.